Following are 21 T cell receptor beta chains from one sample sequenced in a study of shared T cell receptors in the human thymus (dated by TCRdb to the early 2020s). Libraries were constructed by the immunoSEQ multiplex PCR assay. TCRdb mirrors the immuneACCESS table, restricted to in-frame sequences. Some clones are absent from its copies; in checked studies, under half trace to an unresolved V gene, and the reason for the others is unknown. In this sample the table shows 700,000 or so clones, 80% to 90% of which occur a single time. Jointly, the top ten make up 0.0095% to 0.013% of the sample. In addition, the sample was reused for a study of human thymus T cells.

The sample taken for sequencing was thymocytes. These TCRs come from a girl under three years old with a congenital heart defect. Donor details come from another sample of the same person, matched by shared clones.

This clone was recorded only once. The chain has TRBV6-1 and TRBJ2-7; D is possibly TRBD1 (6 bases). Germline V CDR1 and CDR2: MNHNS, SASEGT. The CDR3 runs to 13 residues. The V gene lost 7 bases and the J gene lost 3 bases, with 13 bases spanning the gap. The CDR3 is CASKLTGRYEQYF. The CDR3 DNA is TGTGCCAGCAAACTGACAGGCCGCTACGAGCAGTACTTC.

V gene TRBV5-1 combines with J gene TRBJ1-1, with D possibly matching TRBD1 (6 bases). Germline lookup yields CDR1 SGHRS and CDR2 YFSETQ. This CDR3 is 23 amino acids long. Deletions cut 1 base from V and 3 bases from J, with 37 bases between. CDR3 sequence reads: CASSLPPPSVGQGIISKDTEAFF. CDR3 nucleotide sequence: TGCGCCAGCAGCTTGCCCCCCCCCTCGGTGGGGCAGGGGATAATTAGTAAGGACACTGAAGCTTTCTTT.

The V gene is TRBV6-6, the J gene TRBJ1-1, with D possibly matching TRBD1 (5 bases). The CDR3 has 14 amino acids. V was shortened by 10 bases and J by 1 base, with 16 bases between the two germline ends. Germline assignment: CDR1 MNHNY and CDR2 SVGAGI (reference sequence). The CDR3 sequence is CATRGGVSNTEAFF. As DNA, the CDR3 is TGTGCCACTAGGGGTGGGGTATCGAACACTGAAGCTTTCTTT.

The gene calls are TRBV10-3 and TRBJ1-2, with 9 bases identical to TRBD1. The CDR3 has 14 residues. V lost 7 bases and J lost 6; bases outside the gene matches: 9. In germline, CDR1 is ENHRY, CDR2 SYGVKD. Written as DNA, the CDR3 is TGTGCCATCAAGAACGGGACAGGGATCGATGGCTACACCTTC. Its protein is CAIKNGTGIDGYTF.

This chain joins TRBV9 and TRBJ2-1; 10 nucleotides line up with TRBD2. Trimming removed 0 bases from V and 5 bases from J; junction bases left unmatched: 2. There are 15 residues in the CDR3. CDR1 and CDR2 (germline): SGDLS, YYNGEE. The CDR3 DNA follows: TGTGCCAGCAGCGTAGTAGCGGGGGGTAACAATGAGCAGTTCTTC. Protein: CASSVVAGGNNEQFF.

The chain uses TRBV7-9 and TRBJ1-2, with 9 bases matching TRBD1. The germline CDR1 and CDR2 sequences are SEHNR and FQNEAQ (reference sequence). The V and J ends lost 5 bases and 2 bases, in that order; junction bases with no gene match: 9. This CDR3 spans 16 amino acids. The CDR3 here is CASSHGDTGGNYGYTF. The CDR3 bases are TGTGCCAGCAGCCACGGAGATACAGGGGGCAACTATGGCTACACCTTC.

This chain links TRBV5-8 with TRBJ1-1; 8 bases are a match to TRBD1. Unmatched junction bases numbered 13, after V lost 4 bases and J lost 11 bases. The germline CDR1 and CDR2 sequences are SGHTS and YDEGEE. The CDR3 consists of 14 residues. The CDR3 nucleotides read TGTGCCAGCAGCGACGTCGGACAGGGTAGGGTCGCTTTCTTT. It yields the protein CASSDVGQGRVAFF.

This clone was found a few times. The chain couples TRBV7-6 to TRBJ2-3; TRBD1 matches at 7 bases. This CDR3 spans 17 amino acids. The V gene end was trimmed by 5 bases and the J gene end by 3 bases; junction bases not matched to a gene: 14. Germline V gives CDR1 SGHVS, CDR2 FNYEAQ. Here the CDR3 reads CASSPPLGSGGTDTQYF. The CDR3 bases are TGTGCCAGCAGCCCCCCCCTCGGGTCAGGGGGAACAGATACGCAGTATTTT.

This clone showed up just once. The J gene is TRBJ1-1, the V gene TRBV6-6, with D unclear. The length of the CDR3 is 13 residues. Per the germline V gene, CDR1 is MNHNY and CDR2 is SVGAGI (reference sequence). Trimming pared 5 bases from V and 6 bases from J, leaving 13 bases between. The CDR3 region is CASSNLRQAEAFF. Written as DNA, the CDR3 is TGTGCCAGCAGTAACCTCAGGCAGGCTGAAGCTTTCTTT.

CDR3 DNA: TGTGCCAGCAGCCCCAGGGAGGGGATGAACACTGAAGCTTTCTTT. It translates to CASSPREGMNTEAFF. The V and J genes are TRBV28 and TRBJ1-1; D might be TRBD1 (5 bases). Germline V gives CDR1 MDHEN, CDR2 SYDVKM. This CDR3 comprises 15 residues. Trimming shortened V by 6 bases and J by 0 bases, and 14 bases separated the two germline ends.

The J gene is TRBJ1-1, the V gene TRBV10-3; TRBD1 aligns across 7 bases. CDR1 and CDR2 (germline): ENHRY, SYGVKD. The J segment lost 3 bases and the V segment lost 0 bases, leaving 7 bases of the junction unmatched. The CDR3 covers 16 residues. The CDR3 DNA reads TGTGCCATCAGTGAGTCGGCCGTTCAGGGGGACACTGAAGCTTTCTTT. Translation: CAISESAVQGDTEAFF.

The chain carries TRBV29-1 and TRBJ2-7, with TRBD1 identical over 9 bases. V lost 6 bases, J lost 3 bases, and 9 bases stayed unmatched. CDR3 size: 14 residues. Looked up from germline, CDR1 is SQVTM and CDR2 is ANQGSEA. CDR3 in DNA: TGCAGCGTGGCTGAGGGACAGGGTTTCTACGAGCAGTACTTC. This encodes CSVAEGQGFYEQYF.

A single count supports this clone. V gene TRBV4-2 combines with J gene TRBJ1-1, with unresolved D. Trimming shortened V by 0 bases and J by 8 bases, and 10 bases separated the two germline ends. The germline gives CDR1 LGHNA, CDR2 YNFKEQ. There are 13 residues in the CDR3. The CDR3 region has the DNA TGTGCCAGCAGCCAAGAATCGGTTAGCGAAGCTTTCTTT. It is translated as CASSQESVSEAFF.

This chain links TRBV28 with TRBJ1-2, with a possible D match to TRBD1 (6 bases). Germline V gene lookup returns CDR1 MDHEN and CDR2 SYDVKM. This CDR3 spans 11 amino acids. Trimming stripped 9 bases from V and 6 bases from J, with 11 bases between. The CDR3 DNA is TGTGCCAGTAACAGGGAGAATGGCTACACCTTC. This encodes CASNRENGYTF.

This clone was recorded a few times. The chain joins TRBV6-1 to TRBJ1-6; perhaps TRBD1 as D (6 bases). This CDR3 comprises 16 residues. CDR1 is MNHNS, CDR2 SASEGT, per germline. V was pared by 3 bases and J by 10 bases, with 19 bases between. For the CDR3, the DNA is TGTGCCAGCAGTGATTATAGGAGACAGGTGGAATCACCCCTCCACTTT. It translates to CASSDYRRQVESPLHF.

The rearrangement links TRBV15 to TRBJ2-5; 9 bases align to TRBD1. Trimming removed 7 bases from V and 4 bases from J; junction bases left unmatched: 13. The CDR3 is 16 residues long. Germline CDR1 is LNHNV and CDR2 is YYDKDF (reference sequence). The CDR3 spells CATMMGKQGAGETQYF. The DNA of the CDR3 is TGTGCCACCATGATGGGAAAACAGGGGGCCGGAGAGACCCAGTACTTC.

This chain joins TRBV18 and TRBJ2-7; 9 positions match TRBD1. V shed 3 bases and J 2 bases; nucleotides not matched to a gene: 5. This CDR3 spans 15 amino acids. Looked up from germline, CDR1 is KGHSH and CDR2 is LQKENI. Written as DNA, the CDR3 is TGTGCCAGCTCACCTAAGGGACAGGGACCCTACGAGCAGTACTTC. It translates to CASSPKGQGPYEQYF.

The CDR3 sequence: CAWMSKGLAKNIQYF. The CDR3 DNA sequence: TGTGCCTGGATGTCAAAGGGACTAGCCAAAAACATTCAGTACTTC. This rearrangement joins TRBV30 to TRBJ2-4; possibly TRBD2 for D (6 bases). Per the germline V gene, CDR1 is GTSNPN and CDR2 is SVGIG (reference sequence). Trimming removed 4 bases from V and 0 bases from J, with 13 bases in between. This CDR3 comprises 15 residues. Full variable domain (outside the CDR3, taken from reference TRBV30 and TRBJ2-4): SQTIHQWPATLVQPVGSPLSLECTVEGTSNPNLYWYRQAAGRGLQLLFYSVGIGQISSEVPQNLSASRPQDRQFILSSKKLLLSDSGFYLCAWMSKGLAKNIQYFGAGTRLSVL.

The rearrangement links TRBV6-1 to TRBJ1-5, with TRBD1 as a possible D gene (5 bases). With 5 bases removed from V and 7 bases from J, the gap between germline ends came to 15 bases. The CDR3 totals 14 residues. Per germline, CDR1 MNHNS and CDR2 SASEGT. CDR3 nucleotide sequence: TGTGCCAGCAGTAAATACAGGCTCCAACAGCCCCAGCATTTT. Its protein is CASSKYRLQQPQHF.

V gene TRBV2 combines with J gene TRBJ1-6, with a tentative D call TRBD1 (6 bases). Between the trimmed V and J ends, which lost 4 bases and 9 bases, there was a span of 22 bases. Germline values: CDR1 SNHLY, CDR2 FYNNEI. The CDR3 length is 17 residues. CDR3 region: CASSGRERQDLPSPLHF. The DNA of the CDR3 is TGTGCCAGCAGTGGAAGAGAGAGACAGGACCTACCTTCACCCCTCCACTTT.

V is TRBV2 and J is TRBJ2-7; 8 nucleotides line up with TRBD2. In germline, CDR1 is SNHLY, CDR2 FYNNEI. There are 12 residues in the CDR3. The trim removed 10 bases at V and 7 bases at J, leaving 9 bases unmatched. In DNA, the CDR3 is TGTGCCACCGGGACTAGTTTCTTGGAGCAGTACTTC. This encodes CATGTSFLEQYF.